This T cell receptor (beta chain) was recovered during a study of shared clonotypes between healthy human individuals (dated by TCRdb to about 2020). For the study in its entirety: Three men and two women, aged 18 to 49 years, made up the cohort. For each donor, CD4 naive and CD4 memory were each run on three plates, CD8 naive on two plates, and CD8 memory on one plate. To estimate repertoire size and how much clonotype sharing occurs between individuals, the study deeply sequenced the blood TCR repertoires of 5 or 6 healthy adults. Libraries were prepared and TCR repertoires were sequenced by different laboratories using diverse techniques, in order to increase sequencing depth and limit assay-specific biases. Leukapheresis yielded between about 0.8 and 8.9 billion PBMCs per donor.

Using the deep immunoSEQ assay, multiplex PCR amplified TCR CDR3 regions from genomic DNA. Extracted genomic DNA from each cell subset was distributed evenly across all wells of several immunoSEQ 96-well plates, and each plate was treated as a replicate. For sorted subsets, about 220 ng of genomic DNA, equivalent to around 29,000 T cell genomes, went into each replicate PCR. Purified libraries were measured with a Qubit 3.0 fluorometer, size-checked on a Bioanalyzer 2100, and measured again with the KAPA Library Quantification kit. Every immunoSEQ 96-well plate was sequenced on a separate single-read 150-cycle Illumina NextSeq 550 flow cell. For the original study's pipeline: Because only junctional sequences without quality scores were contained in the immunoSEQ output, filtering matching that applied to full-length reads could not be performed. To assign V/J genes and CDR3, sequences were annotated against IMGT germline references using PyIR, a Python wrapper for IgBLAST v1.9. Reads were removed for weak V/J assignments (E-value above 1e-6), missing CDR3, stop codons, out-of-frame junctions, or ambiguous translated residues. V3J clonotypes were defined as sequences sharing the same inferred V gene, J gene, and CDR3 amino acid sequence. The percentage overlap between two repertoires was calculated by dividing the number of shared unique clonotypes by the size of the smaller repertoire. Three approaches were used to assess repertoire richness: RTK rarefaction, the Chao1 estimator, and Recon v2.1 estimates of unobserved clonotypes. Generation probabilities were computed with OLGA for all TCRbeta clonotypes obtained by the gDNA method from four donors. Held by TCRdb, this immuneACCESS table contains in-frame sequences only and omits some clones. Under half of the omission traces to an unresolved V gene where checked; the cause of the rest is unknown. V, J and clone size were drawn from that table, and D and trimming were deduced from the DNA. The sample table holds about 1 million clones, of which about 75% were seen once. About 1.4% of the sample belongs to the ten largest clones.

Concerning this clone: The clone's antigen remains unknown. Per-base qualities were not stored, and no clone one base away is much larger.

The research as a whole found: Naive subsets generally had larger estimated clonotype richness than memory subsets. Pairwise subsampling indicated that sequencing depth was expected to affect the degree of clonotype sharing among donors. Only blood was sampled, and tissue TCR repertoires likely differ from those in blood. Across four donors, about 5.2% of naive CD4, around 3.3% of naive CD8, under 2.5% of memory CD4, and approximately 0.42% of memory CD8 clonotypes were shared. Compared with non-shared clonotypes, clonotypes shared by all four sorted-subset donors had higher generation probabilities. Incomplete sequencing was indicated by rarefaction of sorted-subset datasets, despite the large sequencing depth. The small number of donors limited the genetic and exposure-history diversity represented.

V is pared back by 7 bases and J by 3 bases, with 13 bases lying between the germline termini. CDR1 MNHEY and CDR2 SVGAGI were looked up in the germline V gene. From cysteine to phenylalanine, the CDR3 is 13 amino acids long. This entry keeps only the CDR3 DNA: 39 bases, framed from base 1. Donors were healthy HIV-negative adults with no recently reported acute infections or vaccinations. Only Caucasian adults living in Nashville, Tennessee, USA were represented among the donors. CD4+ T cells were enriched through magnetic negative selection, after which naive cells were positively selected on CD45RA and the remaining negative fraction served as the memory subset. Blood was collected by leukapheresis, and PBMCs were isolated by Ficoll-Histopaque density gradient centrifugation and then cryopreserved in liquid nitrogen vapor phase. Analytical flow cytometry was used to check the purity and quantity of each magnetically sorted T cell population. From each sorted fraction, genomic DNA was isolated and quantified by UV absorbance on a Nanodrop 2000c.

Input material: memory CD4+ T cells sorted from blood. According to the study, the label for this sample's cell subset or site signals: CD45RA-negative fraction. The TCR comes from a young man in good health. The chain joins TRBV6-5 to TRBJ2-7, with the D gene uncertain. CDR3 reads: CASTLKLFYEQYF. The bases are TGTGCCAGCACCCTCAAGTTATTCTACGAGCAGTACTTC.